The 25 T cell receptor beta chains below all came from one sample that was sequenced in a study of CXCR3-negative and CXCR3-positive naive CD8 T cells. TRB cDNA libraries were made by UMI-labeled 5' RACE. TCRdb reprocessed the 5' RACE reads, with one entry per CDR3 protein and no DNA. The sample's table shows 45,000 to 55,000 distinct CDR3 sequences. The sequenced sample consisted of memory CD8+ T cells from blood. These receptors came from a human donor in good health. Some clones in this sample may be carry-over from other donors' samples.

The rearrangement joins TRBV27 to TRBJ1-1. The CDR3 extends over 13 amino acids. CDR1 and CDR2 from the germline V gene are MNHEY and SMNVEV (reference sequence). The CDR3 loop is CASSNFMNTEAFF.

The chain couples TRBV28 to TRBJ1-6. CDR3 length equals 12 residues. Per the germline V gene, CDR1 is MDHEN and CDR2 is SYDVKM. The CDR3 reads CASSSWDSPLHF.

CDR3: CASNTGGGSPLHF. The rearrangement links TRBV28 to TRBJ1-6; TCRdb outputs TRBD1, but without DNA this stays unchecked. The germline gives CDR1 MDHEN, CDR2 SYDVKM. The CDR3 consists of 13 residues.

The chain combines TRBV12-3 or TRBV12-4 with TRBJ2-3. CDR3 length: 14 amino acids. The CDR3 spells CASSLLDSTDTQYF.

This CDR3 is CASSGTGYNEQFF. V gene TRBV6-4 combines with J gene TRBJ2-1; without DNA, the TCRdb call of TRBD1 cannot be checked. The CDR3 runs 13 residues. Germline CDR1 is MRHNA and CDR2 is SNTAGT.

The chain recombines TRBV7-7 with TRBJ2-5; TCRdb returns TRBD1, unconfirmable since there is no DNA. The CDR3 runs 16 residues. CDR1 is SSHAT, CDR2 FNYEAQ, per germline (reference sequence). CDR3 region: CASSPTTRGQTETQYF.

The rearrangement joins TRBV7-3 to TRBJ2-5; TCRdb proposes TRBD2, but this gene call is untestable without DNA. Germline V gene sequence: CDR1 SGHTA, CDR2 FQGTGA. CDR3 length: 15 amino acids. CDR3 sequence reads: CASSLLGGGEETQYF.

CDR3: CAISVVLGSTEAFF. V and J are TRBV10-3 and TRBJ1-1. This CDR3 region has 14 residues. The germline V gene has CDR1 ENHRY and CDR2 SYGVKD.

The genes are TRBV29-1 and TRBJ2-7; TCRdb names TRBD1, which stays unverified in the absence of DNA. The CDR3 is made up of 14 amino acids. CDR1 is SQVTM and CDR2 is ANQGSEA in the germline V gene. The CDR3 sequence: CSVEDRGDSYDQYF.

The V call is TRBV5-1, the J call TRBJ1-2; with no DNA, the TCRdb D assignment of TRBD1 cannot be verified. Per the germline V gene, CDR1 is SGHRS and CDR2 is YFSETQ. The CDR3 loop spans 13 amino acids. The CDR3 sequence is CASSPDSNYGYTF.

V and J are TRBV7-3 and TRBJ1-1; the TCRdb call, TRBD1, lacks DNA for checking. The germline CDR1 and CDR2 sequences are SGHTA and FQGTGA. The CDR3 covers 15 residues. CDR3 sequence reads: CASSFAPGGRPEASF.

The CDR3 sequence is CASSDTSFEQYF. The chain couples TRBV7-6 to TRBJ2-7; TCRdb returns TRBD2, unconfirmable since there is no DNA. Germline V lookup: CDR1 SGHVS, CDR2 FNYEAQ. The CDR3 contains 12 residues.

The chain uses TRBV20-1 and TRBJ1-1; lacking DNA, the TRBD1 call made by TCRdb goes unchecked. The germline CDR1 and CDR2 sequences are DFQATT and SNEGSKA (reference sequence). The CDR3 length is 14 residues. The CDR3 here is CSAQQGLLSTEAFF.

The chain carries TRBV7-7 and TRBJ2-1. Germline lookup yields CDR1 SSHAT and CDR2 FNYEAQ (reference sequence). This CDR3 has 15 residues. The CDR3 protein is CASSTTRSSYNEQFF.

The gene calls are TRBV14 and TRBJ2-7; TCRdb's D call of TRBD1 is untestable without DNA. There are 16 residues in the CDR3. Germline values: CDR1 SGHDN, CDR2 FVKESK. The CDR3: CASSQGDRVSSYEQYF.

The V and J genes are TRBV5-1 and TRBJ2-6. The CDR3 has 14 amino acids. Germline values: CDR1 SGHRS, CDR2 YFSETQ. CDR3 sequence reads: CASSWGSGANVLTF.

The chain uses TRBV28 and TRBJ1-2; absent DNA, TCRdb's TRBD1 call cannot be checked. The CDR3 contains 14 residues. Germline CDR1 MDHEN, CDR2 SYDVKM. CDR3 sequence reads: CASRQTGKGYGYTF.

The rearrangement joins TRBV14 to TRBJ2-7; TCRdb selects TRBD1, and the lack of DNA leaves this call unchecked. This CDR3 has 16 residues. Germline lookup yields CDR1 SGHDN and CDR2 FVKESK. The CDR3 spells CASSPRGEARAYEQYF. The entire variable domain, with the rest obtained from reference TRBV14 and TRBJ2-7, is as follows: EAGVTQFPSHSVIEKGQTVTLRCDPISGHDNLYWYRRVMGKEIKFLLHFVKESKQDESGMPNNRFLAERTGGTYSTLKVQPAELEDSGVYFCASSPRGEARAYEQYFGPGTRLTVT.

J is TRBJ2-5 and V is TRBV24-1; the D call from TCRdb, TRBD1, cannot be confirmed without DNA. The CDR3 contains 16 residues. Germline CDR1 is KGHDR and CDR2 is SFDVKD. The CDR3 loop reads CATSDLGTGVQETQYF.

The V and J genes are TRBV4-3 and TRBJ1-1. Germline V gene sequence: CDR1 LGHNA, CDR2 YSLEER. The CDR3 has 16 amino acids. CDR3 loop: CASSQDGVEGNTEAFF.

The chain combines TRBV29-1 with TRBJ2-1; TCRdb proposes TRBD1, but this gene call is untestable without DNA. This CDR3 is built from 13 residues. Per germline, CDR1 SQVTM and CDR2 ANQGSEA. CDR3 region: CSVEAGGAYEQFF.

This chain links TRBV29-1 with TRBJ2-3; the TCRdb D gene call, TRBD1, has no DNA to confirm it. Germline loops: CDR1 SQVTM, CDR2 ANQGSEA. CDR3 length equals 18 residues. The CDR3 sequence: CSVEGVTGTGGAADTQYF.

The CDR3 is CASTRLAVNNSPLHF. The rearrangement links TRBV28 to TRBJ1-6; absent DNA, TCRdb's TRBD1 call cannot be checked. Germline V lookup: CDR1 MDHEN, CDR2 SYDVKM. The CDR3 contains 15 residues.

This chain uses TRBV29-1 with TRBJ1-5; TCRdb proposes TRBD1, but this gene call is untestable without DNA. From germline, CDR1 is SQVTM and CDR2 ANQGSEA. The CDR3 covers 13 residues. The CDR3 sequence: CSVRTGDNQPQHF.

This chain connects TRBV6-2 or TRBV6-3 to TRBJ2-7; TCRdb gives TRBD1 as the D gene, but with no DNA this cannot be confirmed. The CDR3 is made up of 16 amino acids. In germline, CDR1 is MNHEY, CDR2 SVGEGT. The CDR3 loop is CASSYSWDNRRSAQYF.